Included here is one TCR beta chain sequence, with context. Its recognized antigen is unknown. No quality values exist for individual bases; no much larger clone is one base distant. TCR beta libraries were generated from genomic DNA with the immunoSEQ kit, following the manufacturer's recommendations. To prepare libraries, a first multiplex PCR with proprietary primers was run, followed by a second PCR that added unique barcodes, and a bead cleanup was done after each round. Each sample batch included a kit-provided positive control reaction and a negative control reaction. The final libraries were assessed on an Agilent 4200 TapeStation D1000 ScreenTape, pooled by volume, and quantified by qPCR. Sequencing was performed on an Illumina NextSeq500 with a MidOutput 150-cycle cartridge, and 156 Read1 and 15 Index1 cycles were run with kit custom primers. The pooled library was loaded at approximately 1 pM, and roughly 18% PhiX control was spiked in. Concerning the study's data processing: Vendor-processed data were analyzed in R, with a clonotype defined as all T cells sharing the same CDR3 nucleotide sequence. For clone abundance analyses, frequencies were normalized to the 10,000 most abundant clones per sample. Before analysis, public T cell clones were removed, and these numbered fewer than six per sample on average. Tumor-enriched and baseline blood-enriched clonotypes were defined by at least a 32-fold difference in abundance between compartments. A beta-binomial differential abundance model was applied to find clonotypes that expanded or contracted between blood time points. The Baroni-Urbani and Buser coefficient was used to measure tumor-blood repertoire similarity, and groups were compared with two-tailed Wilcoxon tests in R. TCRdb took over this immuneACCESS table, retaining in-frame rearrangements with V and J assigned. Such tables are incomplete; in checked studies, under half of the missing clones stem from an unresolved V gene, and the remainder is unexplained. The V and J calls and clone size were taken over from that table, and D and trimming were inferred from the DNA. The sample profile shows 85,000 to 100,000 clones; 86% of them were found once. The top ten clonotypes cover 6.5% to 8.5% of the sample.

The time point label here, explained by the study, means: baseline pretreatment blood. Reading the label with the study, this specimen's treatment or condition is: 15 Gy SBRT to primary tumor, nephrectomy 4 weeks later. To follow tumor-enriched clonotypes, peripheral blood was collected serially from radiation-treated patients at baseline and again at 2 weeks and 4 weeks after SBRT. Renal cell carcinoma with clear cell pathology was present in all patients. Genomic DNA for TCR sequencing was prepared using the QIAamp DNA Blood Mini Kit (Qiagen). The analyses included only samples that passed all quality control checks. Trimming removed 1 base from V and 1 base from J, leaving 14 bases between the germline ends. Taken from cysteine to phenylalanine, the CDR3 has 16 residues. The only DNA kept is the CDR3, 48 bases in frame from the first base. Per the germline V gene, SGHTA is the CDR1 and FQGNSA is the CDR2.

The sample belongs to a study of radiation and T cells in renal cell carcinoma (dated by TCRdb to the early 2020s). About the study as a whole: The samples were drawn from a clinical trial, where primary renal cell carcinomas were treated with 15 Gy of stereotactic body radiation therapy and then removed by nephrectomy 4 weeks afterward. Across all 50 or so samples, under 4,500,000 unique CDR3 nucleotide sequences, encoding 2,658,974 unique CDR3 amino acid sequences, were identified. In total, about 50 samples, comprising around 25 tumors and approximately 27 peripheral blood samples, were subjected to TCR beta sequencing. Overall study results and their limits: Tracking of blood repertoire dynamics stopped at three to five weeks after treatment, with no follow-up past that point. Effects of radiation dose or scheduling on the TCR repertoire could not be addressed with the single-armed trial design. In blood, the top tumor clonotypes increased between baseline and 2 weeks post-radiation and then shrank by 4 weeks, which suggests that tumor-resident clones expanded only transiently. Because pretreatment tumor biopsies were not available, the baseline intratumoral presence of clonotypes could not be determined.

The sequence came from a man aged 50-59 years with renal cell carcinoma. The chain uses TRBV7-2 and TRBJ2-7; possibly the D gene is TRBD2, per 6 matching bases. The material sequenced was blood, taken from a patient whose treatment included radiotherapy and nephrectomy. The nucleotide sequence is TGTGCCAGCAGCTTAGAGTCGGGGGTCGCTTCCTACGAGCAGTACTTC. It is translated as CASSLESGVASYEQYF. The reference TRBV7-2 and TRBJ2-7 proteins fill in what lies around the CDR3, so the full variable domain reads GAGVSQSPSNKVTEKGKDVELRCDPISGHTALYWYRQSLGQGLEFLIYFQGNSAPDKSGLPSDRFSAERTGGSVSTLTIQRTQQEDSAVYLCASSLESGVASYEQYFGPGTRLTVT.